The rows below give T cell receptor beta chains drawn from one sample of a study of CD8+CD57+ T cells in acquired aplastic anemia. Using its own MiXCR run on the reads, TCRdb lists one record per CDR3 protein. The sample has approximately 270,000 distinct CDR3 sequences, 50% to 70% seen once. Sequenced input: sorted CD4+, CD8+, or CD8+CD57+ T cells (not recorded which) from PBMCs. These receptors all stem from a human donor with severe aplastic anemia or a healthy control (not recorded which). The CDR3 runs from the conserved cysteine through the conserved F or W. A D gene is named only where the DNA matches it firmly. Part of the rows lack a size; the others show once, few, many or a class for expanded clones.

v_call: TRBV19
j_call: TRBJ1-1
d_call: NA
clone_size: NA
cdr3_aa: CASTITWSVLNTEAFF
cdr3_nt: TGTGCCAGTACCATCACGTGGAGTGTTTTGAACACTGAAGCTTTCTTT

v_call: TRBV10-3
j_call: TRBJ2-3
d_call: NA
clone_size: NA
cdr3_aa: CAIRARANVSTDTQYF
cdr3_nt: TGTGCCATCAGGGCTAGAGCTAACGTTAGCACAGATACGCAGTATTTT

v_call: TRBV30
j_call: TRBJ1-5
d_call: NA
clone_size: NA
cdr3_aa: CAWRGREGNQPQHF
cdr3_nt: TGTGCCTGGAGGGGTCGGGAGGGCAATCAGCCCCAGCATTTT

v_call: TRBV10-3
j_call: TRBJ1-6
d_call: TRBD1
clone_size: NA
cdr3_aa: CAISPRDSDNPPLHF
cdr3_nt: TGTGCCATCAGTCCTCGGGACAGCGATAATCCACCCCTCCACTTT

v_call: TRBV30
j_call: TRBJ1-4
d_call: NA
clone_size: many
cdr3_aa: CAWSPGINEKLFF
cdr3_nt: TGTGCCTGGAGCCCCGGGATTAATGAAAAACTGTTTTTT

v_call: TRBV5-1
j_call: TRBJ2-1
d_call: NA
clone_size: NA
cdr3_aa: CASSLEASEGDNEQFF
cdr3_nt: TGCGCCAGCAGCTTGGAGGCTAGCGAGGGAGACAATGAGCAGTTCTTC

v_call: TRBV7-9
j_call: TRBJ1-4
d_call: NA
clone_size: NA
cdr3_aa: CASSFLDRSEKLFF
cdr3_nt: TGTGCCAGCAGCTTTCTGGACAGAAGCGAAAAACTGTTTTTT

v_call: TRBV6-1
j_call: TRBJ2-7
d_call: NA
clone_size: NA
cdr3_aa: CASSYTGTEQYF
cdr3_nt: TGTGCCAGCAGTTATACAGGGACCGAGCAGTACTTC

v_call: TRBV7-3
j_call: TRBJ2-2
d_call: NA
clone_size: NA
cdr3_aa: CASSFTNTGELFF
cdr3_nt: TGTGCCAGCAGCTTCACGAACACCGGGGAGCTGTTTTTT

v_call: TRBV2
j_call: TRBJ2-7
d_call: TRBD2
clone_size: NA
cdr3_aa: CASSATSGDYEQYF
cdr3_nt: TGTGCCAGCAGTGCTACTAGCGGGGACTACGAGCAGTACTTC

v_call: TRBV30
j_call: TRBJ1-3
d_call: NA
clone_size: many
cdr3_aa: CAWRVASGNTIYF
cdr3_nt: TGTGCCTGGAGGGTCGCCTCCGGAAACACCATATATTTT

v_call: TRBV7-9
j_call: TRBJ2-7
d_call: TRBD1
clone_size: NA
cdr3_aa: CASSTTSGGAAYEQYF
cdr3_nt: TGTGCCAGCAGCACCACCTCAGGGGGCGCGGCCTACGAGCAGTACTTC

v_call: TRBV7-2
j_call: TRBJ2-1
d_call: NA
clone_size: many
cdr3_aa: CASSSRPNPGSEQFF
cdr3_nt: TGTGCCAGCAGCTCGCGACCTAACCCAGGGTCTGAGCAGTTCTTC

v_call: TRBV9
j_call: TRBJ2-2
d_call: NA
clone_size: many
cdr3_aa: CASSVELSGTVGELFF
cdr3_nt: TGTGCCAGCAGCGTAGAATTGTCCGGGACGGTCGGGGAGCTGTTTTTT

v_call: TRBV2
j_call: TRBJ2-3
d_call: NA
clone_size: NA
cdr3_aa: CASRGSSRTDTQYF
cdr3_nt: TGTGCCAGCAGGGGGTCCTCCCGCACAGATACGCAGTATTTT

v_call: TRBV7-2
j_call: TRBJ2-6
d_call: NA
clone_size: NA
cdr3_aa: CASNSRAPGWVSSGANVLTF
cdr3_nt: TGTGCCAGCAACTCAAGGGCCCCGGGATGGGTTTCCTCTGGGGCCAACGTCCTGACTTTC

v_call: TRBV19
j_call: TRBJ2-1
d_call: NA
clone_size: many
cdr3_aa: CASSISRGKGYNEQFF
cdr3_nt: TGTGCCAGTAGTATCTCACGGGGGAAGGGTTACAATGAGCAGTTCTTC

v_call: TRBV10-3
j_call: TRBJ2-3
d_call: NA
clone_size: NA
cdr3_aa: CAISGMADTQYF
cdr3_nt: TGTGCCATCAGTGGGATGGCAGATACGCAGTATTTT

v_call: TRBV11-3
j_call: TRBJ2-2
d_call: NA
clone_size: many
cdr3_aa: CASSLDNTGELFF
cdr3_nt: TGTGCCAGCAGCTTAGATAACACCGGGGAGCTGTTTTTT

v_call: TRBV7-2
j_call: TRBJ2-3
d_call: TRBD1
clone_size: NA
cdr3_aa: CASSSDRVGSTDTQYF
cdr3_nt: TGTGCCAGCAGCTCGGACAGGGTGGGGAGCACAGATACGCAGTATTTT

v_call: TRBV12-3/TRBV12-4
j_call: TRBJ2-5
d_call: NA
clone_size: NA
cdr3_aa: CASSWRETQYF
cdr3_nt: TGTGCCAGCAGCTGGAGGGAGACCCAGTACTTC

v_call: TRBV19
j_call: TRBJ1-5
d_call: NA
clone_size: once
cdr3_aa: CASSTERNQPQHF
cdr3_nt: TGTGCCAGTAGTACAGAGCGAAATCAGCCCCAGCATTTT

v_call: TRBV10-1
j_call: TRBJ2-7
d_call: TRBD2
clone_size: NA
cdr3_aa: CASRRLAGDLEQYF
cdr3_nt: TGCGCCAGTAGGCGACTAGCGGGGGACCTCGAGCAGTACTTC

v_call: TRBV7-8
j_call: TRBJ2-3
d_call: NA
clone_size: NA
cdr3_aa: CASSFWGSTDTQYF
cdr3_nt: TGTGCCAGCAGCTTTTGGGGGTCGACAGATACGCAGTATTTT

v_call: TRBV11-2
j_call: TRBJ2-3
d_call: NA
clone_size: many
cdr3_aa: CASSLYRSTDTQYF
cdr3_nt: TGTGCCAGCAGCTTATACAGGAGCACAGATACGCAGTATTTT

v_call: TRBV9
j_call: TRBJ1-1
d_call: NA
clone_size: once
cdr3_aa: CASSVVSGTNTEAFF
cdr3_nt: TGTGCCAGCAGCGTAGTGTCGGGGACTAACACTGAAGCTTTCTTT

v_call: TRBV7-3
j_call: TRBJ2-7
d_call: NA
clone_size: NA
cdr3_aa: CASSSGGSGSSEQYF
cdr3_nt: TGTGCCAGCAGCTCGGGGGGCTCAGGGTCAAGCGAGCAGTACTTC

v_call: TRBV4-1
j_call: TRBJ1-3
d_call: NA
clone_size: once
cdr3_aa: CASSPLGGTGNTIYF
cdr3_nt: TGCGCCAGCAGCCCGCTGGGAGGGACCGGAAACACCATATATTTT

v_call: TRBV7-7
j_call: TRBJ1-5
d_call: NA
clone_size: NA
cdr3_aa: CASSLGARQPQHF
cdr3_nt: TGTGCTAGCAGCTTAGGGGCTAGACAGCCCCAGCATTTT

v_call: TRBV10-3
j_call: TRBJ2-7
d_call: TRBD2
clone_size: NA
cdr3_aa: CAISDPLTGGPNEQYF
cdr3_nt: TGTGCCATCAGTGATCCTTTAACGGGAGGGCCCAACGAGCAGTACTTC

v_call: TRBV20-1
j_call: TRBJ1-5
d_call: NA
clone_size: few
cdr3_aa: CSARPGGNQPQHF
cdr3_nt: TGCAGTGCTAGGCCGGGAGGGAATCAGCCCCAGCATTTT

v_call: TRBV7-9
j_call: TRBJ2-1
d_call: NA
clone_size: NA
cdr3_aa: CALEAAYNEQFF
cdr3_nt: TGTGCGTTAGAAGCGGCCTACAATGAGCAGTTCTTC

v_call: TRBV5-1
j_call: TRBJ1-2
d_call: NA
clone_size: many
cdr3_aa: CASSSGMPGGVGYDGYTF
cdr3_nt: TGCGCCAGCAGCTCGGGAATGCCCGGGGGGGTAGGCTATGATGGCTACACCTTC